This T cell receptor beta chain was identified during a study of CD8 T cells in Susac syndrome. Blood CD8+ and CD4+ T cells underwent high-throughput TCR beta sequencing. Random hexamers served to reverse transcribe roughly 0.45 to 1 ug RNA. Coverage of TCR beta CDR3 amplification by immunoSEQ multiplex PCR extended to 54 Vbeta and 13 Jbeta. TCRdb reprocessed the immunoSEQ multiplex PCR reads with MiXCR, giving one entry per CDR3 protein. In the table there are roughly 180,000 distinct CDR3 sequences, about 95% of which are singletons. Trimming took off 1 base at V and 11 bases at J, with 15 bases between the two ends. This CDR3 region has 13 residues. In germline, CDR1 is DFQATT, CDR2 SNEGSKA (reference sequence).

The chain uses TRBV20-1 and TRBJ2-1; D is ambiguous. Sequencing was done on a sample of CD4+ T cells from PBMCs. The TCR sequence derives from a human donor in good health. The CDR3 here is CSARGNQDLKQFF. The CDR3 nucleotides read TGCAGTGCTAGAGGCAACCAGGACCTTAAGCAGTTCTTC.